One and the same sample provided the 30 T cell receptor beta chains below, sequenced in a study of blood T cell repertoires in COVID-19. The method was immunoSEQ multiplex PCR; TCRdb's version includes in-frame clones alone and lacks a portion of them. This sample has under 250,000 clones, with over 60% found just once. The sequencing sample was made of peripheral blood. The receptors derive from a woman aged 70 to 79 with acute or convalescent COVID-19.

The V gene is TRBV28, the J gene TRBJ2-1, with 13 bases that match TRBD2. Germline CDR1 is MDHEN and CDR2 is SYDVKM. The CDR3 is made up of 15 amino acids. Unmatched junction bases numbered 2, after V lost 2 bases and J lost 7 bases. DNA of the CDR3: TGTGCCAGCAGTTTAGGGACTAGCGGGACGAATGAGCAGTTCTTC. It is translated as CASSLGTSGTNEQFF.

The V and J genes are TRBV29-1 and TRBJ1-1, with 11 bases aligning to TRBD1. The J segment lost 7 bases and the V segment lost 7 bases, leaving 5 bases of the junction unmatched. This CDR3 has 12 amino acids. Germline values: CDR1 SQVTM, CDR2 ANQGSEA. DNA for the CDR3: TGCAGCGGGTGGACAGGGGGCGGTGAAGCTTTCTTT. This encodes CSGWTGGGEAFF.

This clone has just one count. The chain carries TRBV18 and TRBJ2-1; D might be TRBD1 (6 bases). V was trimmed by 4 bases and J by 5 bases, leaving 9 bases between them. CDR1 and CDR2 (germline): KGHSH, LQKENI. The CDR3 is 13 amino acids. CDR3 DNA: TGTGCCAGCTCACTAGGACAGAACAATGAGCAGTTCTTC. This encodes CASSLGQNNEQFF.

For the CDR3, the DNA is TGCGCCAGCAGCTTGAATGTCCAGGGTCTGGGGGATACGCAGTATTTT. This encodes CASSLNVQGLGDTQYF. This chain joins TRBV5-1 and TRBJ2-3; D is perhaps TRBD1 (5 bases). Trimming left V 1 base short and J 6 bases short, with 18 bases between. This CDR3 has 16 residues. Germline V lookup: CDR1 SGHRS, CDR2 YFSETQ. Together with reference TRBV5-1 and TRBJ2-3, the CDR3 gives the full variable domain: KAGVTQTPRYLIKTRGQQVTLSCSPISGHRSVSWYQQTPGQGLQFLFEYFSETQRNKGNFPGRFSGRQFSNSRSEMNVSTLELGDSALYLCASSLNVQGLGDTQYFGPGTRLTVL.

This clone was observed a few times. The chain recombines TRBV6-5 with TRBJ1-4, with D perhaps matching TRBD1 (6 bases). There are 13 residues in the CDR3. The germline gives CDR1 MNHEY, CDR2 SVGAGI. V lost 6 bases, J lost 7 bases, and 12 bases lay in between. In DNA form, the CDR3 reads TGTGCCAGCAGCCCCAACAGGGCTGAAAAACTGTTTTTT. Encoded protein: CASSPNRAEKLFF.

The V and J genes are TRBV30 and TRBJ2-7; 7 nucleotides align to TRBD2. J gave up 3 bases and V 0 bases, and 2 bases lay outside the gene matches. This CDR3 contains 13 residues. CDR1 and CDR2 from the germline V gene are GTSNPN and SVGIG (reference sequence). The chain's CDR3 is CAWSVTGGYEQYF. The CDR3 region has the DNA TGTGCCTGGAGTGTAACGGGGGGCTACGAGCAGTACTTC.

The CDR3 loop is CASSTGTGKSDTQYF. Here the CDR3 DNA reads TGTGCCAGCAGTACCGGGACAGGGAAGTCAGATACGCAGTATTTT. This chain uses TRBV6-5 with TRBJ2-3; 9 bases match TRBD1. Germline lookup yields CDR1 MNHEY and CDR2 SVGAGI. The CDR3 extends over 15 amino acids. The trim removed 5 bases at V and 4 bases at J, leaving 7 bases unmatched.

V usage is TRBV3-1 (or the pseudogene TRBV3-2) and J usage is TRBJ2-7; TRBD2 agrees at 7 bases. J gave up 5 bases and V 1 base, and 5 bases lay outside the gene matches. Germline loops: CDR1 LGHDT, CDR2 YNNKEL (reference sequence). The CDR3 runs to 14 residues. CDR3 sequence (DNA): TGTGCCAGCAGCCAAGGGGGAGGGAGGAACGAGCAGTACTTC. It translates to CASSQGGGRNEQYF.

The V call is TRBV6-2 or TRBV6-3, the J call TRBJ1-6; D is uncertain. CDR1 MNHEY and CDR2 SVGEGT come from the germline V gene. Between the trimmed V and J ends, which lost 2 bases and 0 bases, there was a span of 8 bases. The CDR3 extends over 16 amino acids. CDR3 amino acids: CASSYLGSSYNSPLHF. The CDR3 nucleotides are TGTGCCAGCAGTTACCTGGGGAGCTCCTATAATTCACCCCTCCACTTT.

CDR3 protein: CASSRDRGLYEQYF. The CDR3 region has the DNA TGTGCCAGCTCCCGGGACAGGGGCCTTTACGAGCAGTACTTC. V is TRBV2 and J is TRBJ2-7, with 10 bases lining up with TRBD1. In germline, CDR1 is SNHLY, CDR2 FYNNEI. The length of the CDR3 is 14 residues. J lost 4 bases, V lost 8 bases, and 8 bases had no gene match.

CDR3: CASMKAGPQYEQYF. The CDR3 DNA reads TGTGCCAGCATGAAGGCGGGACCGCAGTACGAGCAGTACTTC. This rearrangement joins TRBV28 to TRBJ2-7; D is possibly TRBD2 (6 bases). The CDR3 runs to 14 residues. Germline CDR1 reads MDHEN; CDR2 reads SYDVKM. With 7 bases removed from V and 4 bases from J, the gap between germline ends came to 17 bases.

This rearrangement joins TRBV5-1 to TRBJ1-5; 7 positions match TRBD1. The germline CDR1 and CDR2 sequences are SGHRS and YFSETQ. The CDR3 covers 15 residues. V gave up 0 bases and J gave up 5 bases; unmatched junction bases: 5. The CDR3 spells CASSLGQGSYQPQHF. The CDR3 DNA is TGCGCCAGCAGCTTGGGACAGGGTTCTTATCAGCCCCAGCATTTT.

This chain links TRBV28 with TRBJ2-2; weak D call: TRBD1 (6 bases). The CDR3 spans 14 residues. V was shortened by 6 bases and J by 1 base, with 9 bases between the two germline ends. Germline values: CDR1 MDHEN, CDR2 SYDVKM. The CDR3 loop reads CASRGAVNTGELFF. CDR3 DNA sequence: TGTGCCAGCAGGGGGGCAGTGAACACCGGGGAGCTGTTTTTT.

The V gene is TRBV7-2, the J gene TRBJ2-5, with 7 bases that match TRBD1. The ends lost 7 bases at V and 3 bases at J; junction bases unmatched: 5. Germline V CDR1 and CDR2: SGHTA, FQGNSA. The CDR3 has 13 residues. CDR3 amino acids: CASNSGTEETQYF. The DNA of the CDR3 is TGTGCCAGCAATTCCGGGACAGAAGAGACCCAGTACTTC.

The chain links TRBV25-1 to TRBJ1-2; D remains unclear. The CDR3 loop spans 16 amino acids. Germline V gives CDR1 MGHDK, CDR2 SYGVNS. Between the trimmed V and J ends, which lost 2 bases and 4 bases, there was a span of 17 bases. The chain's CDR3 is CASSEIAQAEVYGYTF. The CDR3 nucleotides are TGTGCCAGCAGTGAAATAGCACAAGCAGAAGTCTATGGCTACACCTTC.

The chain joins TRBV2 to TRBJ2-3; TRBD2 matches at 10 bases. Germline CDR1 and CDR2: SNHLY and FYNNEI. V lost 6 bases, J lost 4 bases, and 4 bases stayed unmatched. The CDR3 consists of 14 residues. The CDR3 protein is CASRASGSSDTQYF. The CDR3 region has the DNA TGTGCCAGCAGGGCTAGCGGGAGTTCAGATACGCAGTATTTT.

The rearrangement links TRBV3-1 (or the pseudogene TRBV3-2) to TRBJ2-1; 9 bases are shared with TRBD1. This CDR3 has 15 amino acids. V was pared by 4 bases and J by 4 bases, with 5 bases of the junction left unmatched. Germline CDR1 is LGHDT and CDR2 is YNNKEL (reference sequence). The CDR3 DNA sequence: TGTGCCAGCAGCCTCTATGGACAGGGGTACAATGAGCAGTTCTTC. This gives the protein CASSLYGQGYNEQFF.

The V and J genes are TRBV5-4 and TRBJ2-1, with D uncertain. Germline CDR1 reads SGHNT; CDR2 reads YYREEE (reference sequence). Trimming shortened V by 2 bases and J by 6 bases, and 6 bases separated the two germline ends. This CDR3 region has 12 residues. The CDR3, as DNA: TGTGCCAGCAGCTTTAACTTCAATGAGCAGTTCTTC. Encoded protein: CASSFNFNEQFF.

In its sample, this clone was seen a few times. This chain links TRBV7-6 with TRBJ2-1; 11 nucleotides align to TRBD2. Trimming took 4 bases from V and 10 from J; bases not matched to a gene: 15. This CDR3 spans 17 amino acids. CDR1 and CDR2 from the germline V gene are SGHVS and FNYEAQ. CDR3 in amino acids: CASSSLAGGALTSEQFF. CDR3 bases: TGTGCCAGCAGCTCCTTAGCGGGAGGGGCTCTTACGTCCGAGCAGTTCTTC. Variable domain in full (rest from reference TRBV7-6 and TRBJ2-1): GAGVSQSPRYKVTKRGQDVALRCDPISGHVSLYWYRQALGQGPEFLTYFNYEAQQDKSGLPNDRFSAERPEGSISTLTIQRTEQRDSAMYRCASSSLAGGALTSEQFFGPGTRLTVL.

The chain couples TRBV7-2 to TRBJ1-2; 8 nucleotides line up with TRBD1. V was clipped by 5 bases and J by 1 base; unmatched bases: 9. The germline CDR1 and CDR2 sequences are SGHTA and FQGNSA. This CDR3 comprises 16 residues. As DNA, the CDR3 is TGTGCCAGCAGCCACACTAGGACAGGGAATAACTATGGCTACACCTTC. This codes for CASSHTRTGNNYGYTF.

The CDR3 here is CASSGRITMGEQFF. The CDR3 nucleotides are TGTGCCAGCAGTGGGAGGATTACAATGGGTGAGCAGTTCTTC. The chain carries TRBV2 and TRBJ2-1; D might be TRBD2 (5 bases). V shed 4 bases and J shed 9 bases, with 16 bases lying between them. There are 14 residues in the CDR3. Per germline, CDR1 SNHLY and CDR2 FYNNEI.

The chain recombines TRBV5-6 with TRBJ2-1; 13 bases agree with TRBD2. Trimming removed 3 bases from V and 8 bases from J; junction bases left unmatched: 8. The CDR3 contains 16 residues. Looked up from germline, CDR1 is SGHDT and CDR2 is YYEEEE. The CDR3 nucleotides are TGTGCCAGCAGCTGGCCGGGACTAGCGGGATTCGATGAGCAGTTCTTC. Amino acid sequence: CASSWPGLAGFDEQFF. Supplemented by reference TRBV5-6 and TRBJ2-1, the full variable domain reads DAGVTQSPTHLIKTRGQQVTLRCSPKSGHDTVSWYQQALGQGPQFIFQYYEEEERQRGNFPDRFSGHQFPNYSSELNVNALLLGDSALYLCASSWPGLAGFDEQFFGPGTRLTVL.

The chain couples TRBV7-2 to TRBJ1-1; TRBD1 matches 7 bases. Germline CDR1 reads SGHTA; CDR2 reads FQGNSA. This CDR3 region has 15 residues. The ends lost 1 base at V and 1 base at J; junction bases unmatched: 3. This CDR3 is CASSLGRGPNTEAFF. CDR3 DNA sequence: TGTGCCAGCAGCTTAGGGAGGGGGCCGAACACTGAAGCTTTCTTT.

The genes are TRBV28 and TRBJ2-3; 9 bases match TRBD2. The V gene's germline CDR1 is MDHEN and CDR2 SYDVKM. CDR3 length equals 19 residues. The V gene end was trimmed by 3 bases and the J gene end by 1 base; junction bases not matched to a gene: 14. CDR3 DNA: TGTGCCAGCAGTTTCGCGCTAGCGGGAAATCCCTTCCGCACAGATACGCAGTATTTT. This encodes CASSFALAGNPFRTDTQYF.

CDR3: CASSQGGSNEKLFF. DNA of the CDR3: TGCGCCAGCAGCCAGGGAGGATCTAATGAAAAACTGTTTTTT. The gene calls are TRBV5-1 and TRBJ1-4, with D perhaps TRBD1 (5 bases). Trimming stripped 4 bases from V and 3 bases from J, with 10 bases between. Per germline, CDR1 SGHRS and CDR2 YFSETQ. This CDR3 spans 14 amino acids.

V and J are TRBV10-3 and TRBJ2-1; 7 nucleotides line up with TRBD1. V lost 8 bases and J lost 6; bases outside the gene matches: 16. Germline V CDR1 and CDR2: ENHRY, SYGVKD. The CDR3 sequence is 16 residues long. CDR3 DNA sequence: TGTGCCATCCGAAGCGCGAGACAGGGAGAGGGCAATGAGCAGTTCTTC. Its translation is CAIRSARQGEGNEQFF.

Only a few counts were recorded for this clone. The chain couples TRBV7-9 to TRBJ2-5; 10 nucleotides line up with TRBD2. This CDR3 region has 14 residues. V trimming: 3 bases; J trimming: 3 bases; junction bases outside the gene matches: 1. The germline V gene has CDR1 SEHNR and CDR2 FQNEAQ (reference sequence). The CDR3: CASSFGTSEETQYF. CDR3 bases: TGTGCCAGCAGCTTCGGGACTAGCGAAGAGACCCAGTACTTC.

There are a few counts of this clone. This chain links TRBV9 with TRBJ2-5; 7 bases fit TRBD1. Germline V lookup: CDR1 SGDLS, CDR2 YYNGEE. Unmatched junction bases numbered 5, after V lost 4 bases and J lost 2 bases. CDR3 length equals 14 residues. The CDR3 DNA is TGTGCCAGCAGCCGACAGGGTTGGCAAGAGACCCAGTACTTC. As protein: CASSRQGWQETQYF.

This rearrangement joins TRBV6-1 to TRBJ1-5; tentatively, D is TRBD1 (6 bases). CDR1 and CDR2 from the germline V gene are MNHNS and SASEGT. The CDR3 consists of 16 residues. The germline V and J ends were trimmed by 4 bases and 2 bases, with 15 bases remaining between them. The chain's CDR3 is CASSAPTGYGNQPQHF. The CDR3 DNA reads TGTGCCAGCAGTGCACCTACAGGGTACGGCAATCAGCCCCAGCATTTT.

The chain has TRBV9 and TRBJ2-2, with D unclear. The CDR3 contains 15 residues. V was trimmed by 4 bases and J by 2 bases, leaving 12 bases between them. The germline V gene has CDR1 SGDLS and CDR2 YYNGEE. CDR3 coding DNA: TGTGCCAGCAGCCCCCTAGGATCCAACACCGGGGAGCTGTTTTTT. This sequence encodes CASSPLGSNTGELFF.